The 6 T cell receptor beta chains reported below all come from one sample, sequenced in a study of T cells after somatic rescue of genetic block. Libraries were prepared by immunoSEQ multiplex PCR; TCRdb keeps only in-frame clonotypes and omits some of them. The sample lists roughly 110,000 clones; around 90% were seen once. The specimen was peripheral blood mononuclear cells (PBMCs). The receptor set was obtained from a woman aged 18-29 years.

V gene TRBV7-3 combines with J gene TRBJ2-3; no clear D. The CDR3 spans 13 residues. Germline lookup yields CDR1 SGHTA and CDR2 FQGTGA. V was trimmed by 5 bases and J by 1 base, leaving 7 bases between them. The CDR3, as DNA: TGTGCCAGCAGCCCCCCGGGCACAGATACGCAGTATTTT. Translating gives CASSPPGTDTQYF.

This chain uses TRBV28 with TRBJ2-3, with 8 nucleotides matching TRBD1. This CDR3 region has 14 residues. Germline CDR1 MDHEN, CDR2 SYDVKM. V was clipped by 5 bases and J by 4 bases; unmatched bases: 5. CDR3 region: CASSPGQGADTQYF. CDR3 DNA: TGTGCCAGCAGTCCCGGACAGGGAGCAGATACGCAGTATTTT.

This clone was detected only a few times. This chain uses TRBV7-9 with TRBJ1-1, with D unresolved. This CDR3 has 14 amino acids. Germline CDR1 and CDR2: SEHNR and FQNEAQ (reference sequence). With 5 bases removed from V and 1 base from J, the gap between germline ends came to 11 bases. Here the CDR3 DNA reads TGTGCCAGCAGCGCCTTAAGGGAGAACACTGAAGCTTTCTTT. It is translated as CASSALRENTEAFF.

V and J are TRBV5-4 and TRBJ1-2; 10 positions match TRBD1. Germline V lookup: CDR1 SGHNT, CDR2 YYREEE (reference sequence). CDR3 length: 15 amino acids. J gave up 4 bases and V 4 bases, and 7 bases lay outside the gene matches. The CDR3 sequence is CASSGGTGVGYGYTF. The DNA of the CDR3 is TGTGCCAGCAGCGGGGGGACAGGGGTTGGCTATGGCTACACCTTC.

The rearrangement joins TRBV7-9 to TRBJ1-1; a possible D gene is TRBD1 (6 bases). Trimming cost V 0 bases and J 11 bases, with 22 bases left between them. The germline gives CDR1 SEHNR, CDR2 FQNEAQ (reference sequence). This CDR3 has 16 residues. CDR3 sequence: CASSLASSGGGQDAFF. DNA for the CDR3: TGTGCCAGCAGCTTAGCGTCGTCTGGGGGCGGACAAGACGCTTTCTTT.

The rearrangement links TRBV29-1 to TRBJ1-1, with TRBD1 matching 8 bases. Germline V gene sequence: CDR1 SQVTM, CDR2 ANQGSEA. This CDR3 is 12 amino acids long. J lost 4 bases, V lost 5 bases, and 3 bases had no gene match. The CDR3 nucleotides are TGCAGCGTTAGGACAGGGACCACTGAAGCTTTCTTT. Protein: CSVRTGTTEAFF.